The T cell receptor (beta chain) described here comes from a study of Ad26.COV2.S vaccination and SARS-CoV-2 variants. Background on the study: The COV1001 Ad26.COV2.S trial arm included the donor. Administration of Ad26.COV2.S was intramuscular, either once or twice 56 days apart. General study points: Total T cell responses were possibly underestimated by TCR breadth and depth analyses.

Sample treatment: around 19 received Ad26.COV2.S at low or high dose, single or two shots; 5 received placebo; per-sample allocation not given. The study sampled participants on day 63 after the first vaccine or placebo injection. It was an adult aged 18-55 years in Boston who was the donor. The CDR3 has 14 residues. Germline-derived CDR1 and CDR2 are LGHDT and YNNKEL (reference sequence). With 5 bases removed from V and 2 bases from J, the gap between germline ends came to 13 bases. Concerning this clone: Its specificity is unknown.

Produced via immunoSEQ multiplex PCR; TCRdb's table is partial and in-frame only. This sample has roughly 500,000 clones, with roughly 89% found just once. The receptor's source is a person between 18 and 60 years old who received the Ad26.COV2.S COVID-19 vaccine or a placebo. V and J are TRBV3-1 (or the pseudogene TRBV3-2) and TRBJ2-7; no clear D gene. The specimen was peripheral blood, collected in a trial of Ad26.COV2.S vaccine versus placebo. For the CDR3, the DNA is TGTGCCAGCAGCTCAAGAAGGCCCCCCTACGAGCAGTACTTC. The encoded protein is CASSSRRPPYEQYF.